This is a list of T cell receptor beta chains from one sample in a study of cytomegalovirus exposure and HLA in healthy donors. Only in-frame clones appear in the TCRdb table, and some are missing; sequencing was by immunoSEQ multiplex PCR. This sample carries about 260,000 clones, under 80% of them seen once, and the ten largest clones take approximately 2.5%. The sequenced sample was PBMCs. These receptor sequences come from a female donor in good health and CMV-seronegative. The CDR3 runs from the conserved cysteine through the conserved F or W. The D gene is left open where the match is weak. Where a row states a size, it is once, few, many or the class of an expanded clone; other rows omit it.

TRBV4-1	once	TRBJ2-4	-	TGCGCCAGCAGCCAACCGACAGCGCGAGCCAAAAACATTCAGTACTTC	CASSQPTARAKNIQYF
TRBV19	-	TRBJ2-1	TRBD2	TGTGCCAGTAGTATGACGACTAGCGGTTACAATGAGCAGTTCTTC	CASSMTTSGYNEQFF
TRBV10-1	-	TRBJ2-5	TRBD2	TGCGCCAGCAGTGGGGTACTCAAGGCTAGCGGGAGGGCCGAAGCGATCTACTTC	CASSGVLKASGRAEAIYF
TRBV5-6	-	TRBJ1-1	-	TGTGCCAGCAGCTACTCTCCCCGGAGTGAAGCTTTCTTT	CASSYSPRSEAFF
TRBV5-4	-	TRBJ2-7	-	TGTGCCAGCAGCCAGCCGGACAGACCCGAGCAGTACTTC	CASSQPDRPEQYF
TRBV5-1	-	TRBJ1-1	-	TGCGCCAGCAGCTTGGCCCCCGGGAACACTGAAGCTTTCTTT	CASSLAPGNTEAFF
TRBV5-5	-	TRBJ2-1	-	TGTGCCAGCAGCCCCACCCTTGGCCGAAATGAGCAGTTCTTC	CASSPTLGRNEQFF
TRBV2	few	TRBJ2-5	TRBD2	TGTGCCAGCAATCGACTAGCGCGGGAAAGGTCAGAGACCCAGTACTTC	CASNRLARERSETQYF
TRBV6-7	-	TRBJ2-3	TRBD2	TGTGCCGGTCTATCCCGGCAGCGGGAGACATCCACAGATACGCAGTATTTT	CAGLSRQRETSTDTQYF
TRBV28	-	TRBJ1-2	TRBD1	TGTGCCAGCAGTTTCAGGGACAGACCCGTCGATGGCTACACCTTC	CASSFRDRPVDGYTF
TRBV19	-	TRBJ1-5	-	TGTGCCAGTAGTATATTGGGTCCAGGGAATCAGCCCCAGCATTTT	CASSILGPGNQPQHF
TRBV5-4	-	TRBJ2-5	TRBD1	TGTGCCAGCAGCCCCGGGACAGGGGTAGAGACCCAGTACTTC	CASSPGTGVETQYF
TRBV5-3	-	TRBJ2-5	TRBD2	TGTGCCAGAAGCCGGACTAGCGGGAGAAGTTGCGAGACCCAGTACTTC	CARSRTSGRSCETQYF
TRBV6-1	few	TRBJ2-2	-	TGTGCCAGCAGTGGGACAGTAGACACCGGGGAGCTGTTTTTT	CASSGTVDTGELFF
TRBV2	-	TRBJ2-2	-	TGTGCCAGCAGGCGAAACCAGGAGGGCTTCACCGGGGAGCTGTTTTTT	CASRRNQEGFTGELFF
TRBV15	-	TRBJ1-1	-	TGTGCCACCACTAAACAGCACGGTAACACTGAAGCTTTCTTT	CATTKQHGNTEAFF
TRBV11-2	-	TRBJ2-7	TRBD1	TGTGCCAGCAGCCTTGACAGGGTCCAGGTTAACGAGCAGTACTTC	CASSLDRVQVNEQYF
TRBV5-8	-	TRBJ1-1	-	TGTGCCAGCAGCCTACAGGGATTAGGTGAAGCTTTCTTT	CASSLQGLGEAFF
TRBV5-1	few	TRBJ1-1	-	TGCGCCAGCAGCCTCGACGGGGTTTCAATGAACACTGAAGCTTTCTTT	CASSLDGVSMNTEAFF
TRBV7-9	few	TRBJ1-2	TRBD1	TGTTCCAGCAGCCCCCCGGGACAGGGTAACTATGGCTACACCTTC	CSSSPPGQGNYGYTF
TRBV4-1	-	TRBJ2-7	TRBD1	TGCGCCAGCAGACTTACAGGGGGCCCCTCCTACGAGCAGTACTTC	CASRLTGGPSYEQYF
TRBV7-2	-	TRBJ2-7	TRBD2	TGTGCCAGCAGCTTAGGACTAGCGTTCTCCTACGAGCAGTACTTC	CASSLGLAFSYEQYF
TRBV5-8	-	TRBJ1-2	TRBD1	TGTGCCAGCAGCTTGTATATGGGGACAGCTAACTATGGCTACACCTTC	CASSLYMGTANYGYTF
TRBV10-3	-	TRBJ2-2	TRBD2	TGTGCCATCTTAGGCGGGAGTGGCGGGGAGCTGTTTTTT	CAILGGSGGELFF
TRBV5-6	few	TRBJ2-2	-	TGTGCCAGCAGCCTAAGAGAAGACAGAAACACCGGGGAGCTGTTTTTT	CASSLREDRNTGELFF
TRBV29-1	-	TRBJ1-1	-	TGCAGCGTTCACATGAACACTGAAGCTTTCTTT	CSVHMNTEAFF
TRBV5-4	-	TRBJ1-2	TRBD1	TGTGCCAGCAGCTCGGGACAGCCATATGGCTACACCTTC	CASSSGQPYGYTF
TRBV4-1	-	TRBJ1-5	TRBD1	TGCGCCAGCAGCCCGTCCCCGGGACAGCCAAATCAGCCCCAGCATTTT	CASSPSPGQPNQPQHF
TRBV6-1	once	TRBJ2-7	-	TGTGCCAGCAGTGAAGAGTGGGGGGCCTACGAGCAGTACTTC	CASSEEWGAYEQYF
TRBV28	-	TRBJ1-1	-	TGTGCCAGCAGCTCAGGACAAAACACTGAAGCTTTCTTT	CASSSGQNTEAFF
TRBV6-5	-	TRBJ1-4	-	TGTGCCAGCAGTTACGAGGGGGACCAAAATGAAAAACTGTTTTTT	CASSYEGDQNEKLFF
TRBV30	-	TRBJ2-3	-	TGTGCCTGGAGTTTCCTCACAGATACGCAGTATTTT	CAWSFLTDTQYF
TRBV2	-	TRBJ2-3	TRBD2	TGTGCCAGCAGTGGGAGGCTAGCGGTAACAGATACGCAGTATTTT	CASSGRLAVTDTQYF
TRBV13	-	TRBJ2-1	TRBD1	TGTGCCAGCAGCTTCTTCAAGGACAGGGTCAACAATGAGCAGTTCTTC	CASSFFKDRVNNEQFF
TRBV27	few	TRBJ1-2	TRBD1	TGTGCCAGCAGTGCTGGACAGGGGTTTTCTGGCTACACCTTC	CASSAGQGFSGYTF
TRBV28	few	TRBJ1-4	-	TGTGCCAGCAGTTTATGGGGGGGGGCAGATGAAAAACTGTTTTTT	CASSLWGGADEKLFF
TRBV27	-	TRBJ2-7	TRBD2	TGTGCCAGCAGGGGACTAACTCACGAGCAGTACTTC	CASRGLTHEQYF
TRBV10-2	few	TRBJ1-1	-	TGCGCCAGCACAGACAGGTCTCGCACTGAAGCTTTCTTT	CASTDRSRTEAFF
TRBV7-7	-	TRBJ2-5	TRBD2	TGTGCCAGCAGCCTAGTCGGACTAGGGTCACAAGAGACCCAGTACTTC	CASSLVGLGSQETQYF
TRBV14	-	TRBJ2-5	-	TGTGCCAGCAGCCAAGGTTCAGGATGGGGCCTCCAAGAGACCCAGTACTTC	CASSQGSGWGLQETQYF
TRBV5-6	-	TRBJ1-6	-	TGTGCCAGCAGCCGACAGAGCTCCTATAATTCACCCCTCCACTTT	CASSRQSSYNSPLHF
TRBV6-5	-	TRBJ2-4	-	TGTGCCAGCAGTTACTTAGCGGCTGGGGAAAACATTCAGTACTTC	CASSYLAAGENIQYF
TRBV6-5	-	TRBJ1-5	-	TGTGCCAGCAGTTCCCGCTATAGCAATCAGCCCCAGCATTTT	CASSSRYSNQPQHF